This passage covers 21 T cell receptor beta chains from one sample sequenced in a study of Ad26.COV2.S vaccination and SARS-CoV-2 variants. Produced via immunoSEQ multiplex PCR; TCRdb's table is partial and in-frame only. The table includes hundreds of thousands of clones, approximately 85% detected once. As for treatment: about 20 received Ad26.COV2.S at low or high dose, single or two shots; several received placebo; per-sample allocation not given. It was on day 63 after the first vaccine or placebo injection that samples were taken. Material: peripheral blood, obtained in a trial of Ad26.COV2.S vaccine versus placebo. The receptors shown here come from a person aged 18-60 years who received the Ad26.COV2.S COVID-19 vaccine or a placebo.

The chain combines TRBV7-9 with TRBJ2-5; D is possibly TRBD2 (5 bases). CDR1 is SEHNR, CDR2 FQNEAQ, per germline (reference sequence). The CDR3 extends over 14 amino acids. Trimming shortened V by 5 bases and J by 4 bases, and 14 bases separated the two germline ends. The CDR3 nucleotides read TGTGCCAGCAGCCCCCCCCTGGGAGTAGAGACCCAGTACTTC. Residues: CASSPPLGVETQYF.

The chain combines TRBV29-1 with TRBJ2-7; 8 bases fit TRBD2. V lost 5 bases and J lost 4; bases outside the gene matches: 10. Germline lookup yields CDR1 SQVTM and CDR2 ANQGSEA. The CDR3 spans 14 residues. DNA for the CDR3: TGCAGCGTTTTGGACGGGGGGGCCCTTTACGAGCAGTACTTC. This sequence encodes CSVLDGGALYEQYF.

The chain is built from TRBV6-2 or TRBV6-3 and TRBJ2-5; 7 nucleotides align to TRBD1. Trimming removed 2 bases from V and 8 bases from J; junction bases left unmatched: 8. This CDR3 region has 14 residues. The germline V gene has CDR1 MNHEY and CDR2 SVGEGT. CDR3 in amino acids: CASSYPEDRVTQYF. For the CDR3, the DNA is TGTGCCAGCAGTTACCCGGAAGACAGGGTTACCCAGTACTTC.

V gene TRBV2 combines with J gene TRBJ2-3; D not resolved. The CDR3 contains 11 residues. Trimming cost V 6 bases and J 3 bases, with 4 bases left between them. CDR1 SNHLY and CDR2 FYNNEI come from the germline V gene. CDR3 amino acids: CASRETDTQYF. The DNA of the CDR3 is TGTGCCAGCAGGGAGACAGATACGCAGTATTTT.

V gene TRBV6-5 combines with J gene TRBJ2-1; D is possibly TRBD1 (5 bases). Germline V gives CDR1 MNHEY, CDR2 SVGAGI. V lost 3 bases, J lost 7 bases, and 10 bases lay in between. The CDR3 sequence is 13 residues long. For the CDR3, the DNA is TGTGCCAGCAGTTATCAGGGCGTGAATGAGCAGTTCTTC. Its translation is CASSYQGVNEQFF.

The chain recombines TRBV19 with TRBJ2-1; weak D call: TRBD1 (6 bases). Trimming stripped 0 bases from V and 0 bases from J, with 9 bases between. The CDR3 has 16 amino acids. Germline loops: CDR1 LNHDA, CDR2 SQIVND (reference sequence). The CDR3 DNA follows: TGTGCCAGTAGTATAGAGGGGGCAGGCTCCTACAATGAGCAGTTCTTC. It translates to CASSIEGAGSYNEQFF.

The genes are TRBV3-1 (or the pseudogene TRBV3-2) and TRBJ1-6; D uncertain. The CDR3 has 18 residues. In germline, CDR1 is LGHDT, CDR2 YNNKEL (reference sequence). Between the trimmed V and J ends, which lost 0 bases and 0 bases, there was a span of 12 bases. As DNA, the CDR3 is TGTGCCAGCAGCCAAGACCCCAGGTTATTCTCCTATAATTCACCCCTCCACTTT. Its translation: CASSQDPRLFSYNSPLHF.

J is TRBJ2-5 and V is TRBV13, with 11 bases aligning to TRBD1. Trimming removed 5 bases from V and 2 bases from J; junction bases left unmatched: 7. This CDR3 has 16 residues. Germline V lookup: CDR1 PRHDT, CDR2 FYEKMQ (reference sequence). The CDR3: CASSRGQGAVQETQYF. In nucleotides, the CDR3 is TGTGCCAGCAGCCGCGGACAGGGGGCAGTACAAGAGACCCAGTACTTC.

The chain links TRBV4-1 to TRBJ1-2, with 8 bases identical to TRBD1. Germline V gives CDR1 MGHRA, CDR2 YSYEKL. The CDR3 sequence is 15 residues long. J lost 4 bases, V lost 0 bases, and 4 bases had no gene match. Here the CDR3 reads CASSQDMDRVYGYTF. The CDR3 coding sequence is TGCGCCAGCAGCCAAGATATGGACAGGGTCTATGGCTACACCTTC.

This clone has a handful of counts. This chain links TRBV10-3 with TRBJ1-2; TRBD1 aligns across 9 bases. J was trimmed by 6 bases and V by 6 bases; bases with no gene match: 2. This CDR3 spans 12 amino acids. Germline V gene data show CDR1 as ENHRY and CDR2 as SYGVKD. As DNA, the CDR3 is TGTGCCATCAGACAGGGGGCGAATGGCTACACCTTC. It encodes CAIRQGANGYTF.

The chain links TRBV7-9 to TRBJ1-4, with D hard to call. Deletions cut 3 bases from V and 2 bases from J, with 7 bases between. The CDR3 consists of 14 residues. Germline V gene data show CDR1 as SEHNR and CDR2 as FQNEAQ (reference sequence). CDR3: CASSLEDTNEKLFF. CDR3 sequence (DNA): TGTGCCAGCAGCTTGGAGGACACTAATGAAAAACTGTTTTTT.

The table lists this clone with a few counts. The chain employs TRBV4-1 and TRBJ1-5; D call uncertain. The V and J ends lost 0 bases and 3 bases respectively, with 9 bases between them. The CDR3 is 15 amino acids. Germline assignment: CDR1 MGHRA and CDR2 YSYEKL. The CDR3 reads CASSQDGRDNQPQHF. DNA for the CDR3: TGCGCCAGCAGCCAAGACGGTCGGGACAATCAGCCCCAGCATTTT.

This rearrangement joins TRBV10-3 to TRBJ2-3; tentative D call: TRBD1 (6 bases). The V gene lost 0 bases and the J gene lost 2 bases, with 15 bases spanning the gap. CDR1 is ENHRY and CDR2 is SYGVKD in the germline V gene. The CDR3 covers 17 residues. The CDR3 protein is CAISESGAGSFTDTQYF. CDR3 nucleotide sequence: TGTGCCATCAGTGAGTCGGGGGCAGGGTCCTTCACAGATACGCAGTATTTT.

The genes are TRBV6-5 and TRBJ2-7; D might be TRBD2 (5 bases). The CDR3 has 14 residues. Germline CDR1 reads MNHEY; CDR2 reads SVGAGI. V lost 7 bases and J lost 3, with 16 bases in between. CDR3 bases: TGTGCCAGCAACCCCCTCGGAGGAAACTACGAGCAGTACTTC. Translated, it gives CASNPLGGNYEQYF.

The J gene is TRBJ2-7, the V gene TRBV19; D possibly corresponds to TRBD1 (6 bases). CDR3 length: 15 amino acids. Germline V lookup: CDR1 LNHDA, CDR2 SQIVND (reference sequence). With 2 bases removed from V and 3 bases from J, the gap between germline ends came to 14 bases. The CDR3 coding sequence is TGTGCCAGTAGTATACCAGGGGATTCGTTCTACGAGCAGTACTTC. It yields the protein CASSIPGDSFYEQYF.

The chain links TRBV7-2 to TRBJ1-3; no definite D call. Germline loops: CDR1 SGHTA, CDR2 FQGNSA. Trimming removed 5 bases from V and 2 bases from J, with 10 bases in between. The CDR3 covers 14 residues. The CDR3 spells CASSPDSPGNTIYF. CDR3 bases: TGTGCCAGCAGCCCAGATTCCCCTGGAAACACCATATATTTT.

This chain joins TRBV13 and TRBJ2-7; D is ambiguous. The germline CDR1 and CDR2 sequences are PRHDT and FYEKMQ (reference sequence). The CDR3 covers 13 residues. Trimming cost V 3 bases and J 6 bases, with 12 bases left between them. The chain's CDR3 is CASSFRQVFEQYF. As DNA, the CDR3 is TGTGCCAGCAGCTTCCGGCAGGTATTCGAGCAGTACTTC.

This rearrangement joins TRBV18 to TRBJ2-1; D unresolved. The CDR3 is 13 amino acids. Trimming removed 1 base at V and 5 bases at J, with 6 bases between. The germline V gene encodes CDR1 KGHSH and CDR2 LQKENI. The CDR3: CASSPRIDNEQFF. For the CDR3, the DNA is TGTGCCAGCTCACCACGGATCGACAATGAGCAGTTCTTC.

This chain uses TRBV6-4 with TRBJ2-3, with a weak D call TRBD2 (7 bases). CDR1 MRHNA and CDR2 SNTAGT come from the germline V gene. Trimming took 5 bases from V and 0 from J, leaving 18 bases between them. The CDR3 sequence is 17 residues long. DNA of the CDR3: TGTGCCAGCAGTCCCGGGGGGCGCGGGCCCAGCACAGATACGCAGTATTTT. This gives the protein CASSPGGRGPSTDTQYF.

The chain combines TRBV10-3 with TRBJ2-7; TRBD2 is a possible D gene (5 bases). Trimming pared 6 bases from V and 2 bases from J, leaving 5 bases between. The CDR3 loop spans 11 amino acids. Germline CDR1 and CDR2: ENHRY and SYGVKD. CDR3 amino acids: CAIREAYEQYF. DNA of the CDR3: TGTGCCATCAGGGAGGCCTACGAGCAGTACTTC.

The rearrangement joins TRBV7-9 to TRBJ1-1, with D tentatively TRBD1 (6 bases). CDR1 SEHNR and CDR2 FQNEAQ come from the germline V gene (reference sequence). With 1 base removed from V and 1 base from J, the gap between germline ends came to 7 bases. The CDR3 has 14 residues. CDR3 residues: CASSLGGPNTEAFF. CDR3 DNA: TGTGCCAGCAGCTTAGGGGGGCCGAACACTGAAGCTTTCTTT.